This TCR beta chain was sequenced for a study of shared clonotypes between healthy human individuals. Assay: immunoSEQ multiplex PCR; the TCRdb copy retains only in-frame clones and omits some. The sample yields about 2.1 million clones, 90% to 95% seen once. Naive CD8 cells lacked CD45RO and underwent positive selection for CCR7, leaving out terminally differentiated effector memory CD45RA+ cells. Donors were healthy HIV-negative adults without recent acute infections or vaccinations. In this sample, this clone turned up a few times. V was clipped by 3 bases and J by 8 bases, with 16 bases between them. There are 14 residues in the CDR3. Germline lookup yields CDR1 SEHNR and CDR2 FQNEAQ (reference sequence).

The chain recombines TRBV7-9 with TRBJ1-2; D is unclear. The receptor was derived from a young man in good health. Some clones in this sample may be carry-over from other donors' samples. Sequenced input: naive CD8+ T cells from PBMCs. CDR3 sequence (DNA): TGTGCCAGCAGCTTGGGCCGCCCCAAGGGAGGCTACACCTTC. Translating gives CASSLGRPKGGYTF. Full variable domain (missing parts from reference TRBV7-9 and TRBJ1-2): DTGVSQNPRHKITKRGQNVTFRCDPISEHNRLYWYRQTLGQGPEFLTYFQNEAQLEKSRLLSDRFSAERPKGSFSTLEIQRTEQGDSAMYLCASSLGRPKGGYTFGSGTRLTVV.